Each of the 30 T cell receptor beta chains below was sequenced from the same sample in a study of OX40 agonist ivuxolimab in advanced cancers. Assay used: immunoSEQ multiplex PCR; TCRdb lists only in-frame clones, some missing. The sample shows 63,000 or so clones, around 80% of them seen only once. The input for sequencing was CD4+ or CD8+ T cells sorted from blood, taken in a trial of the OX40 agonist ivuxolimab. The source is an adult with an advanced solid tumor such as melanoma, head and neck, liver or kidney cancer.

The V and J genes are TRBV6-5 and TRBJ1-2; D unresolved. V lost 2 bases, J lost 4 bases, and 8 bases lay in between. The CDR3 runs 13 residues. CDR1 and CDR2 from the germline V gene are MNHEY and SVGAGI. CDR3 in DNA: TGTGCCAGCAGTTACCGACCACCCTATGGCTACACCTTC. The encoded protein is CASSYRPPYGYTF.

The gene calls are TRBV10-1 and TRBJ2-7, with D unresolved. The V gene's germline CDR1 is WNHNN and CDR2 SYGVQD (reference sequence). The CDR3 consists of 13 residues. V was pared by 0 bases and J by 3 bases, with 6 bases between. CDR3 bases: TGCGCCAGCAGTGAGTCGGCAGTCTACGAGCAGTACTTC. It is translated as CASSESAVYEQYF.

The chain is built from TRBV11-2 and TRBJ1-1, with no clear D. V lost 5 bases, J lost 11 bases, and 15 bases lay in between. Per germline, CDR1 SGHAT and CDR2 FQNNGV. The CDR3 covers 12 residues. The CDR3 bases are TGTGCCAGCAGCCTAAATCCGCCCAGGGCTTTCTTT. Translated, it gives CASSLNPPRAFF.

The chain employs TRBV5-1 and TRBJ2-5; D tentatively reads TRBD1 or TRBD2 (5 bases each). V dropped 4 bases and J dropped 5 bases, with 15 bases sitting between them. Germline V gene sequence: CDR1 SGHRS, CDR2 YFSETQ. The CDR3 totals 14 residues. CDR3 bases: TGCGCCAGCAGCCCGCCAGGGCCGGGGGAGACCCAGTACTTC. This translates into CASSPPGPGETQYF. Full variable domain (remainder filled in from reference TRBV5-1 and TRBJ2-5): KAGVTQTPRYLIKTRGQQVTLSCSPISGHRSVSWYQQTPGQGLQFLFEYFSETQRNKGNFPGRFSGRQFSNSRSEMNVSTLELGDSALYLCASSPPGPGETQYFGPGTRLLVL.

V usage is TRBV28 and J usage is TRBJ1-2; D is unresolved. The CDR3 runs 13 residues. Looked up from germline, CDR1 is MDHEN and CDR2 is SYDVKM. V was shortened by 2 bases and J by 4 bases, with 8 bases between the two germline ends. Here the CDR3 DNA reads TGTGCCAGCAGTTTACCCCAGAGCTATGGCTACACCTTC. Residues: CASSLPQSYGYTF.

This clone appeared a single time. The rearrangement uses TRBV7-9 and TRBJ2-7; no clear D. The CDR3 extends over 14 amino acids. Trimming took off 2 bases at V and 3 bases at J, with 11 bases between the two ends. Germline values: CDR1 SEHNR, CDR2 FQNEAQ (reference sequence). In DNA form, the CDR3 reads TGTGCCAGCAGCTTATCGGGTTTAGGCTACGAGCAGTACTTC. Amino acid sequence: CASSLSGLGYEQYF.

The CDR3: CASGLTGGGGYTF. For the CDR3, the DNA is TGCGCCAGCGGATTGACAGGGGGTGGTGGCTACACCTTC. The chain combines TRBV5-1 with TRBJ1-2, with 9 bases lining up with TRBD1. CDR3 size: 13 residues. J lost 7 bases, V lost 7 bases, and 8 bases had no gene match. CDR1 SGHRS and CDR2 YFSETQ come from the germline V gene.

The chain couples TRBV6-6 to TRBJ1-4, with D tentatively TRBD1 (5 bases). Germline CDR1 is MNHNY and CDR2 is SVGAGI (reference sequence). V was trimmed by 4 bases and J by 8 bases, leaving 17 bases between them. CDR3 length equals 15 residues. CDR3 nucleotide sequence: TGTGCCAGCAGTTCCCCGGGGGAGTTGGGGGAAAAACTGTTTTTT. It translates to CASSSPGELGEKLFF.

This chain links TRBV7-6 with TRBJ2-7; tentative D call: TRBD1 (6 bases). Germline loops: CDR1 SGHVS, CDR2 FNYEAQ. This CDR3 is 18 amino acids long. V was shortened by 1 base and J by 3 bases, with 22 bases between the two germline ends. The DNA for the CDR3 is TGTGCCAGCAGCTTAGTCCAAACAGGGTTATCGTCGAGCTACGAGCAGTACTTC. Protein sequence: CASSLVQTGLSSSYEQYF.

The chain recombines TRBV7-9 with TRBJ2-5; D is perhaps TRBD2 (7 bases). CDR1 SEHNR and CDR2 FQNEAQ come from the germline V gene (reference sequence). CDR3 length: 18 amino acids. V was shortened by 5 bases and J by 5 bases, with 27 bases between the two germline ends. The CDR3 region has the DNA TGTGCCAGCAGCCCGCCCGTTTGGCGGGGGCCTTGGGGGGAGACCCAGTACTTC. Its protein product is CASSPPVWRGPWGETQYF.

By frequency in the sample, this clone is medium-sized. This chain links TRBV30 with TRBJ2-7, with D hard to call. Germline V gives CDR1 GTSNPN, CDR2 SVGIG (reference sequence). Between the trimmed V and J ends, which lost 0 bases and 4 bases, there was a span of 7 bases. This CDR3 is built from 12 residues. Here the CDR3 reads CAWSVLGYEQYF. The CDR3 coding sequence is TGTGCCTGGAGTGTTCTGGGTTACGAGCAGTACTTC.

The chain employs TRBV19 and TRBJ1-4; a possible D gene is TRBD1 (6 bases). The CDR3 covers 16 residues. Germline loops: CDR1 LNHDA, CDR2 SQIVND (reference sequence). The V and J ends lost 8 bases and 3 bases respectively, with 19 bases between them. The CDR3 coding sequence is TGTGCCAGTCGAGGCGGACTGGGACATCCTAATGAAAAACTGTTTTTT. Translating it yields CASRGGLGHPNEKLFF.

This clone came up a few times. The chain uses TRBV2 and TRBJ1-5; TRBD1 matches 9 bases. Germline CDR1 SNHLY, CDR2 FYNNEI. This CDR3 has 15 residues. After removal of 2 bases from V and 4 bases from J, the junction contained 3 bases not matched to a gene. CDR3 region: CASSEMGQGNQPQHF. The CDR3 DNA follows: TGTGCCAGCAGTGAAATGGGACAGGGTAATCAGCCCCAGCATTTT.

The chain is built from TRBV5-8 and TRBJ1-1; maybe TRBD1 (5 bases). Trimming left V 3 bases short and J 3 bases short, with 12 bases between. The CDR3 is 14 residues long. Germline CDR1 is SGHTS and CDR2 is YDEGEE. The CDR3 sequence: CASSYEQGDTEAFF. CDR3 bases: TGTGCCAGCAGCTATGAGCAGGGAGACACTGAAGCTTTCTTT.

This clone appeared a single time. This rearrangement joins TRBV4-2 to TRBJ2-3; 7 positions agree with TRBD2. The ends lost 0 bases at V and 0 bases at J; junction bases unmatched: 6. The CDR3 runs to 17 residues. Germline V CDR1 and CDR2: LGHNA, YNFKEQ. CDR3 sequence: CASSQEGTTTSTDTQYF. CDR3 nucleotides: TGTGCCAGCAGCCAAGAAGGGACTACTACTAGCACAGATACGCAGTATTTT.

The rearrangement links TRBV27 to TRBJ2-5, with TRBD1 matching 9 bases. Germline V gene data show CDR1 as MNHEY and CDR2 as SMNVEV (reference sequence). Trimming took 5 bases from V and 5 from J; bases not matched to a gene: 12. The CDR3 is 16 amino acids. The CDR3: CASSPRRTGEGETQYF. In DNA, the CDR3 is TGTGCCAGCAGTCCAAGACGGACAGGGGAGGGGGAGACCCAGTACTTC.

In DNA form, the CDR3 reads TGTGCCAGCTCGGACCTAGCGGGGGGCGCCTCCTACGAGCAGTACTTC. Its translation: CASSDLAGGASYEQYF. The rearrangement links TRBV18 to TRBJ2-7; 11 positions match TRBD2. The germline gives CDR1 KGHSH, CDR2 LQKENI. This CDR3 region has 16 residues. Trimming at V came to 6 bases and at J to 0 bases, leaving 7 bases not matched to a gene.

V is TRBV7-9 and J is TRBJ2-5; the D gene could be TRBD1 or TRBD2 (5 bases each). This CDR3 has 15 residues. The V end lost 0 bases, the J end lost 5 bases, and 13 bases lay between the germline ends. CDR1 and CDR2 (germline): SEHNR, FQNEAQ (reference sequence). The DNA of the CDR3 is TGTGCCAGCAGCTTAGCGGGACCTAGCCTCGAGACCCAGTACTTC. Its translation is CASSLAGPSLETQYF.

This sequence joins TRBV6-5 and TRBJ2-7; maybe TRBD1 (6 bases). CDR1 MNHEY and CDR2 SVGAGI come from the germline V gene. V lost 5 bases and J 1 base, leaving 15 bases between the germline ends. This CDR3 is built from 15 residues. CDR3 DNA sequence: TGTGCCAGCAGTACTACGGCAGGGGCTTCCTACGAGCAGTACTTC. Translating it yields CASSTTAGASYEQYF.

A single count supports this clone. The chain recombines TRBV29-1 with TRBJ2-1, with TRBD2 matching over 7 bases. J lost 8 bases, V lost 3 bases, and 4 bases had no gene match. Germline values: CDR1 SQVTM, CDR2 ANQGSEA. This CDR3 has 12 amino acids. The CDR3 DNA reads as TGCAGCGTTGAGCCTAGCGGCTATGAGCAGTTCTTC. Encoded protein: CSVEPSGYEQFF.

This chain uses TRBV5-1 with TRBJ2-7; 9 nucleotides align to TRBD1. V trimming: 0 bases; J trimming: 6 bases; junction bases outside the gene matches: 7. This CDR3 comprises 15 residues. Per germline, CDR1 SGHRS and CDR2 YFSETQ. The CDR3 sequence: CASSLATGTGSEQYF. Here the CDR3 DNA reads TGCGCCAGCAGCTTGGCCACCGGGACAGGGAGCGAGCAGTACTTC. The full variable domain, in which reference TRBV5-1 and TRBJ2-7 provide the parts outside the CDR3, is KAGVTQTPRYLIKTRGQQVTLSCSPISGHRSVSWYQQTPGQGLQFLFEYFSETQRNKGNFPGRFSGRQFSNSRSEMNVSTLELGDSALYLCASSLATGTGSEQYFGPGTRLTVT.

This clone came up a few times. The chain uses TRBV18 and TRBJ1-6, with a tentative D call TRBD1 (5 bases). V lost 2 bases, J lost 7 bases, and 9 bases lay in between. The CDR3 is 14 amino acids. From germline, CDR1 is KGHSH and CDR2 LQKENI. The CDR3 DNA follows: TGTGCCAGCTCACCAAGTGGGGACAATTCACCCCTCCACTTT. Translation gives CASSPSGDNSPLHF.

On this clone itself: This could be a read error, since a much larger clone is one nucleotide away. J is TRBJ1-1 and V is TRBV28, with D hard to call. This CDR3 has 13 residues. With 3 bases removed from V and 4 bases from J, the gap between germline ends came to 9 bases. Germline loops: CDR1 MDHEN, CDR2 SYDVKM. This CDR3 is CASSFISVTEAFF. The CDR3 coding sequence is TGTGCCAGCAGTTTCATATCGGTCACTGAAGCTTTCTTT.

The chain recombines TRBV6-1 with TRBJ2-1, with 9 bases lining up with TRBD1. J lost 7 bases, V lost 5 bases, and 6 bases had no gene match. There are 14 residues in the CDR3. Germline loops: CDR1 MNHNS, CDR2 SASEGT. CDR3 amino acids: CASSWDRVFNEQFF. The DNA for the CDR3 is TGTGCCAGCAGTTGGGACAGGGTTTTTAATGAGCAGTTCTTC.

The rearrangement uses TRBV6-6 and TRBJ1-2; no definite D call. The V end was cut by 8 bases, the J end by 5 bases, with 15 bases between. Germline V gene data show CDR1 as MNHNY and CDR2 as SVGAGI (reference sequence). The CDR3 runs to 13 residues. The CDR3 DNA is TGTGCCAGCGGCGCTCTCGACTCTTATGGCTACACCTTC. This sequence encodes CASGALDSYGYTF.

This chain connects TRBV6-1 to TRBJ1-5, with D hard to call. V was shortened by 0 bases and J by 5 bases, with 8 bases between the two germline ends. Germline V gene sequence: CDR1 MNHNS, CDR2 SASEGT. The CDR3 runs 14 residues. The CDR3 loop reads CASSEAVVYQPQHF. The CDR3 DNA is TGTGCCAGCAGTGAAGCCGTCGTTTATCAGCCCCAGCATTTT.

The rearrangement uses TRBV15 and TRBJ2-5, with no clear D. V lost 0 bases and J lost 4, with 9 bases in between. The CDR3 consists of 14 residues. Germline CDR1 and CDR2: LNHNV and YYDKDF (reference sequence). The CDR3 nucleotides read TGTGCCACCAGCAGAGATCTGGTCACAGAGACCCAGTACTTC. As protein: CATSRDLVTETQYF.

The rearrangement joins TRBV15 to TRBJ1-6; no definite D call. The germline V gene has CDR1 LNHNV and CDR2 YYDKDF (reference sequence). Trimming removed 4 bases at V and 10 bases at J, with 11 bases between. The CDR3 length is 13 residues. The CDR3 loop is CATSTVGKSPLHF. The CDR3, as DNA: TGTGCCACCAGCACAGTAGGGAAGTCACCCCTCCACTTT. The entire variable domain, with the rest obtained from reference TRBV15 and TRBJ1-6, is as follows: DAMVIQNPRYQVTQFGKPVTLSCSQTLNHNVMYWYQQKSSQAPKLLFHYYDKDFNNEADTPDNFQSRRPNTSFCFLDIRSPGLGDTAMYLCATSTVGKSPLHFGNGTRLTVT.

The chain combines TRBV5-8 with TRBJ1-5; D is unresolved. Per germline, CDR1 SGHTS and CDR2 YDEGEE. The CDR3 has 15 amino acids. Trimming left V 6 bases short and J 0 bases short, with 13 bases between. The CDR3 sequence: CASTEDGYSNQPQHF. CDR3 sequence (DNA): TGTGCCAGCACCGAGGACGGCTATAGCAATCAGCCCCAGCATTTT.

This clone was seen at least ten times. This chain connects TRBV21-1 to TRBJ2-7; the table gives TRBD1 as D, unverified against the DNA. TRBV21-1 is shown as a pseudogene. The CDR3 is 15 residues long. In DNA form, the CDR3 reads TGTGCCAGCAGCCCCCGGGACAGGAGCTCCTACGAGCAGTACTTC. Amino acids: CASSPRDRSSYEQYF.